Each of the 28 T cell receptor beta chains below was sequenced from the same sample in a study of OX40 agonist ivuxolimab in advanced cancers. Produced via immunoSEQ multiplex PCR; TCRdb's table is partial and in-frame only. The data contain about 68,000 clones, about 84% of them singletons. Sequencing used CD4+ or CD8+ T cells sorted from blood, obtained in a trial of the OX40 agonist ivuxolimab. All receptors come from an adult with an advanced solid tumor such as melanoma, head and neck, liver or kidney cancer.

The CDR3 DNA sequence: TGTGCCAGCAGCCTCGGGACTAGCGGGTCAGGGACCCAGTACTTC. It yields the protein CASSLGTSGSGTQYF. The chain has TRBV11-3 and TRBJ2-5; 12 bases line up with TRBD2. The CDR3 length is 15 residues. V lost 5 bases and J lost 7; bases outside the gene matches: 8. Germline CDR1 SGHNT, CDR2 YENEEA.

The V call is TRBV7-3, the J call TRBJ2-2; no firm D call. Trimming stripped 5 bases from V and 2 bases from J, with 6 bases between. Germline V gives CDR1 SGHTA, CDR2 FQGTGA. The CDR3 covers 13 residues. CDR3 amino acids: CASSPRNTGELFF. DNA for the CDR3: TGTGCCAGCAGCCCCCGAAACACCGGGGAGCTGTTTTTT.

The rearrangement links TRBV4-1 to TRBJ2-5, with a tentative D call TRBD2 (6 bases). With the DNA end fitting TRBJ2-7 better, the J assignment may be wrong. Per germline, CDR1 MGHRA and CDR2 YSYEKL. This CDR3 contains 13 residues. This chain's CDR3 is CASSRDWNIEQYF. The CDR3 coding sequence is TGCGCCAGCAGCCGGGACTGGAATATCGAGCAGTACTTC.

This chain links TRBV5-6 with TRBJ1-2, with D possibly TRBD1 on 6 matching bases. The CDR3 consists of 15 residues. V lost 4 bases and J lost 14, with 27 bases in between. Germline loops: CDR1 SGHDT, CDR2 YYEEEE. DNA of the CDR3: TGTGCCAGCAGCCCAATGACAGGCCATTCCCCGCTTTGTACCTTC. Translated: CASSPMTGHSPLCTF.

This chain joins TRBV6-5 and TRBJ1-1; D unresolved. V was pared by 2 bases and J by 3 bases, with 10 bases between. Germline CDR1 and CDR2: MNHEY and SVGAGI. CDR3 length: 14 amino acids. CDR3 in amino acids: CASSYPGYDTEAFF. The CDR3 region has the DNA TGTGCCAGCAGTTACCCCGGTTACGACACTGAAGCTTTCTTT.

This chain connects TRBV4-1 to TRBJ1-5; D gene ambiguous. V was clipped by 0 bases and J by 0 bases, with 9 bases between them. This CDR3 has 16 residues. Per germline, CDR1 MGHRA and CDR2 YSYEKL. CDR3 protein: CASSQEGGYSNQPQHF. The CDR3 region has the DNA TGCGCCAGCAGCCAAGAGGGAGGGTATAGCAATCAGCCCCAGCATTTT.

The DNA of the CDR3 is TGTGCCAGCAGCCCGACAGTGGGGGAGACCCAGTACTTC. It codes for CASSPTVGETQYF. The chain has TRBV7-7 and TRBJ2-5; D perhaps matches TRBD1 (5 bases). This CDR3 region has 13 residues. The germline gives CDR1 SSHAT, CDR2 FNYEAQ (reference sequence). V dropped 5 bases and J dropped 5 bases, with 12 bases sitting between them.

The chain employs TRBV7-8 and TRBJ1-1, with D hard to call. Germline V CDR1 and CDR2: SGHVS, FQNEAQ. CDR3 size: 14 residues. Trimming cost V 1 base and J 3 bases, with 9 bases left between them. The CDR3 DNA follows: TGTGCCAGCAGCTTAGGTCGAAGGGACACTGAAGCTTTCTTT. This gives the protein CASSLGRRDTEAFF.

The V call is TRBV11-2, the J call TRBJ2-2, with D perhaps TRBD2 (6 bases). V gave up 8 bases and J gave up 3 bases, with 13 bases separating them. Per the germline V gene, CDR1 is SGHAT and CDR2 is FQNNGV. The CDR3 is 14 amino acids. The CDR3 DNA sequence: TGTGCCAGCCTCCAAGGGAGGCACACCGGGGAGCTGTTTTTT. This gives the protein CASLQGRHTGELFF.

In its sample, this clone was seen once. The chain is built from TRBV7-9 and TRBJ2-3, with D perhaps matching TRBD2 (6 bases). Germline V lookup: CDR1 SEHNR, CDR2 FQNEAQ (reference sequence). CDR3 size: 16 residues. The ends were cut back, 7 bases at V and 0 bases at J, with 17 bases in the middle. This CDR3 is CASTPLGGTSTDTQYF. For the CDR3, the DNA is TGTGCCAGCACCCCATTGGGGGGAACTAGCACAGATACGCAGTATTTT.

The chain is built from TRBV6-5 and TRBJ2-5; D tentatively reads TRBD1 or TRBD2 (5 bases each). The V end was cut by 2 bases, the J end by 5 bases, with 15 bases between. Looked up from germline, CDR1 is MNHEY and CDR2 is SVGAGI. CDR3 length: 15 residues. The CDR3 sequence is CASSYNSWGIETQYF. The CDR3 DNA follows: TGTGCCAGCAGTTACAATAGTTGGGGGATTGAGACCCAGTACTTC.

The chain links TRBV27 to TRBJ1-1; D perhaps matches TRBD1 (6 bases). The CDR3 runs to 14 residues. The V and J ends lost 3 bases and 4 bases respectively, with 12 bases between them. Germline-derived CDR1 and CDR2 are MNHEY and SMNVEV (reference sequence). Written as DNA, the CDR3 is TGTGCCAGCAGTTTCGGACAGAGCTTCACTGAAGCTTTCTTT. This translates into CASSFGQSFTEAFF.

V and J are TRBV5-1 and TRBJ2-3; 7 nucleotides match TRBD1. The ends lost 4 bases at V and 0 bases at J; junction bases unmatched: 8. The germline gives CDR1 SGHRS, CDR2 YFSETQ. CDR3 size: 16 residues. CDR3 DNA: TGCGCCAGCAGCCTACAGGGGTTTCCTAGCACAGATACGCAGTATTTT. Protein sequence: CASSLQGFPSTDTQYF.

The J gene is TRBJ1-3, the V gene TRBV19; D perhaps matches TRBD1 (6 bases). V lost 3 bases to trimming and J lost 2 bases, with 11 bases between them. Germline V gene data show CDR1 as LNHDA and CDR2 as SQIVND (reference sequence). This CDR3 region has 15 residues. The CDR3 reads CASSIVRGPGNTIYF. CDR3 sequence (DNA): TGTGCCAGTAGTATTGTCCGGGGGCCTGGAAACACCATATATTTT. Combining the CDR3 with reference TRBV19 and TRBJ1-3 gives the whole variable domain DGGITQSPKYLFRKEGQNVTLSCEQNLNHDAMYWYRQDPGQGLRLIYYSQIVNDFQKGDIAEGYSVSREKKESFPLTVTSAQKNPTAFYLCASSIVRGPGNTIYFGEGSWLTVV.

V usage is TRBV6-5 and J usage is TRBJ1-2, with 7 bases that match TRBD1. Germline V CDR1 and CDR2: MNHEY, SVGAGI. The V segment lost 5 bases and the J segment 4 bases; nucleotides outside the gene matches: 4. This CDR3 comprises 13 residues. CDR3 coding DNA: TGTGCCAGCAGTGGGGACAGAACCTATGGCTACACCTTC. Residues: CASSGDRTYGYTF.

This chain's CDR3 is CASSLGNWGNNEQFF. CDR3 nucleotide sequence: TGTGCCAGCAGCTTGGGAAACTGGGGAAACAATGAGCAGTTCTTC. J is TRBJ2-1 and V is TRBV5-8; D is unclear. Trimming took 0 bases from V and 5 from J, leaving 12 bases between them. The V gene's germline CDR1 is SGHTS and CDR2 YDEGEE. The CDR3 sequence is 15 residues long. Drawing the rest from reference TRBV5-8 and TRBJ2-1, the complete variable domain is EAGVTQSPTHLIKTRGQQATLRCSPISGHTSVYWYQQALGLGLQFLLWYDEGEERNRGNFPPRFSGRQFPNYSSELNVNALELEDSALYLCASSLGNWGNNEQFFGPGTRLTVL.

This chain joins TRBV19 and TRBJ2-7; D unresolved. The CDR3 loop spans 14 amino acids. Germline V lookup: CDR1 LNHDA, CDR2 SQIVND (reference sequence). V was shortened by 5 bases and J by 3 bases, with 14 bases between the two germline ends. The CDR3 DNA is TGTGCCAGTAGTTCTCGACAACAGAGCTACGAGCAGTACTTC. Residues: CASSSRQQSYEQYF.

This rearrangement joins TRBV7-2 to TRBJ2-3; D perhaps matches TRBD2 (5 bases). Between the trimmed V and J ends, which lost 5 bases and 5 bases, there was a span of 14 bases. The CDR3 totals 14 residues. Germline V gene sequence: CDR1 SGHTA, CDR2 FQGNSA. This chain's CDR3 is CASSQGPSRDTQYF. The DNA for the CDR3 is TGTGCCAGCAGCCAAGGGCCTAGCCGAGATACGCAGTATTTT.

V is TRBV19 and J is TRBJ1-1, with TRBD1 matching over 7 bases. Germline assignment: CDR1 LNHDA and CDR2 SQIVND (reference sequence). The V and J ends lost 2 bases and 2 bases, in that order; junction bases with no gene match: 14. CDR3 length: 18 residues. The CDR3 protein is CASSISRYPRTGNTEAFF. DNA for the CDR3: TGTGCCAGTAGTATATCCCGTTATCCCCGGACAGGCAACACTGAAGCTTTCTTT.

This clone was recorded only once. The chain employs TRBV5-1 and TRBJ2-5; maybe TRBD1 (6 bases). This CDR3 has 15 amino acids. Trimming cost V 0 bases and J 1 base, with 10 bases left between them. The V gene's germline CDR1 is SGHRS and CDR2 YFSETQ. CDR3 loop: CASSLGGQPQETQYF. The CDR3 DNA is TGCGCCAGCAGCTTGGGCGGACAGCCCCAAGAGACCCAGTACTTC.

The chain employs TRBV5-6 and TRBJ2-6, with D uncertain. Germline loops: CDR1 SGHDT, CDR2 YYEEEE. V lost 4 bases and J 0 bases, leaving 5 bases between the germline ends. This CDR3 region has 14 residues. As DNA, the CDR3 is TGTGCCAGCAGCCAGAGCTCTGGGGCCAACGTCCTGACTTTC. This encodes CASSQSSGANVLTF.

The J gene is TRBJ1-3, the V gene TRBV10-3; 9 positions match TRBD1. The germline gives CDR1 ENHRY, CDR2 SYGVKD. The V gene end was trimmed by 6 bases and the J gene end by 4 bases; junction bases not matched to a gene: 7. The CDR3 is 15 amino acids. CDR3 sequence (DNA): TGTGCCATCAGACGGGACAGGGCCCGCGGAAACACCATATATTTT. Its protein product is CAIRRDRARGNTIYF.

V gene TRBV7-9 combines with J gene TRBJ2-1; 8 bases map to TRBD2. Germline V gene lookup returns CDR1 SEHNR and CDR2 FQNEAQ (reference sequence). Trimming took 1 base from V and 7 from J; bases not matched to a gene: 6. The CDR3 is 15 residues long. CDR3 in DNA: TGTGCCAGCAGCTTAGTGGAGCGGGGGAGGAATGAGCAGTTCTTC. It codes for CASSLVERGRNEQFF.

This clone was recorded once. The chain links TRBV5-1 to TRBJ2-2, with D unresolved. Germline CDR1 and CDR2: SGHRS and YFSETQ. V shed 0 bases and J shed 5 bases, with 5 bases lying between them. The CDR3 runs 13 residues. In nucleotides, the CDR3 is TGCGCCAGCAGCTTGGTAGGGACCGGGGAGCTGTTTTTT. Translating gives CASSLVGTGELFF.

The V gene is TRBV4-3, the J gene TRBJ2-3; 8 nucleotides align to TRBD2. The CDR3 is 16 residues long. CDR1 is LGHNA, CDR2 YSLEER, per germline. V lost 0 bases, J lost 6 bases, and 8 bases stayed unmatched. CDR3 sequence reads: CASSQDLRGGQDTQYF. CDR3 DNA: TGCGCCAGCAGCCAAGATCTACGGGGGGGGCAGGATACGCAGTATTTT.

V gene TRBV19 combines with J gene TRBJ1-6; D is ambiguous. The CDR3 covers 16 residues. Germline V gene sequence: CDR1 LNHDA, CDR2 SQIVND (reference sequence). V was cut by 4 bases and J by 6 bases, with 16 bases left in between. The CDR3 DNA is TGTGCCAGTAGTAAGACCGAGAATAAGCCTAATTCACCCCTCCACTTT. This codes for CASSKTENKPNSPLHF.

The V gene is TRBV7-2, the J gene TRBJ2-2, with D tentatively TRBD2 (5 bases). This CDR3 region has 13 residues. Trimming took 2 bases from V and 7 from J, leaving 8 bases between them. Looked up from germline, CDR1 is SGHTA and CDR2 is FQGNSA. Here the CDR3 DNA reads TGTGCCAGCAGCTTATTCGGGGTCGGGGAGCTGTTTTTT. It specifies CASSLFGVGELFF.

The chain is built from TRBV4-3 and TRBJ2-7; a weak D match, TRBD1 (5 bases). The V gene's germline CDR1 is LGHNA and CDR2 YSLEER. V lost 1 base, J lost 6 bases, and 13 bases lay in between. The CDR3 length is 14 residues. The DNA of the CDR3 is TGCGCCAGCAGCCAAGGACCGACAGATAGCGAGCAGTACTTC. It codes for CASSQGPTDSEQYF.